The entry below gives a single T cell receptor beta chain sequence along with its context. Germline V CDR1 and CDR2: SGHTA, FQGTGA. The length of the CDR3 is 15 residues. The ends lost 2 bases at V and 5 bases at J; junction bases unmatched: 6. The record originates from a study of blood T cell repertoires in COVID-19. Study-wide context: PBMCs, B-cell-depleted T cells, or T cells were the source of the cDNA or gDNA that made up the material.

Membership in each cohort depended on participant-reported clinical history. Under the authors' procedure: Nucleated cell number was recorded as an estimate derived from reference gene primer amplification. TCRdb's copy holds only in-frame clones and misses some; the assay was immunoSEQ multiplex PCR. For V, J and clone size, that table is used; D and trimming come from the DNA. The data hold around 170,000 clones, with approximately 80% observed a single time. The receptor was derived from a man aged 55 to 70 who had been exposed to COVID-19. This sequence joins TRBV7-3 and TRBJ2-7; the match to TRBD2 covers 10 bases. The sample consisted of PBMCs or T cells enriched from blood (not recorded which). Written as DNA, the CDR3 is TGTGCCAGCAGCTTACAGGCTAGCGGGAGCCACGAGCAGTACTTC. Amino acids: CASSLQASGSHEQYF.